This T cell receptor beta chain was documented in a study of coeliac disease. This clone was seen a handful of times. TCRdb's copy holds only in-frame clones and misses some; the assay was immunoSEQ multiplex PCR. This table holds 3,500 or so clones, roughly two thirds found once. V lost 7 bases and J lost 4; bases outside the gene matches: 8. Germline V gene lookup returns CDR1 MNHEY and CDR2 SVGAGI. The CDR3 contains 14 residues. Sequenced sample: intraepithelial lymphocytes from the gut. The receptor's source is a man aged 25-45 years with celiac disease. The chain recombines TRBV6-5 with TRBJ2-5; 8 bases align to TRBD2. The CDR3 DNA reads as TGTGCCAGCAACCGGGGGGGGGATAGAGAGACCCAGTACTTC. Its protein is CASNRGGDRETQYF.